A single T cell receptor beta chain is shown here with its context. The CDR3 sequence is 16 residues long. Trimming stripped 6 bases from V and 3 bases from J, with 21 bases between. Germline CDR1 and CDR2: MNHEY and SVGEGT. Via MiXCR, TCRdb re-called the RT-PCR reads, giving one row per CDR3 protein. The table shows hundreds of thousands of distinct CDR3 sequences, with approximately 14% occurring only once. This clonotype was obtained from a female donor in good health, serving as a healthy control. The chain links TRBV6-2 or TRBV6-3 to TRBJ2-7; D is undetermined. Specimen: memory CD4+ T cells from blood. The CDR3 nucleotides read TGTGCCAGCAGAACATCCTTGGCCGGAGATTACTACGAGCAGTACTTC. Translation: CASRTSLAGDYYEQYF.